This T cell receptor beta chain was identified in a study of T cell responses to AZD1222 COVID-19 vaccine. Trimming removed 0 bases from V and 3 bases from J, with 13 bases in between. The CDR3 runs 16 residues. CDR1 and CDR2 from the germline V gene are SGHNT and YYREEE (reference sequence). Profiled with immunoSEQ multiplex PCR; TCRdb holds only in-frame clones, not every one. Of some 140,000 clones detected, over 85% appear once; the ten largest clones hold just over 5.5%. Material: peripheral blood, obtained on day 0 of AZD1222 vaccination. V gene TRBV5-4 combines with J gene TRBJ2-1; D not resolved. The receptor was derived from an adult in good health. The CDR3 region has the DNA TGTGCCAGCAGCTTGGGTGTATCCTCCGGCTACAATGAGCAGTTCTTC. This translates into CASSLGVSSGYNEQFF.